The present T cell receptor (beta chain) was sequenced within a study of blood T cell repertoires in COVID-19. At the level of the study: There were acute and convalescent COVID-19 samples, and they came from the United States, Italy and Spain. T cells, B-cell-depleted T cells, or PBMCs provided the cDNA or gDNA that served as material.

In the original analysis: It was from reference gene primer amplification that nucleated cell counts were estimated. The data were produced by immunoSEQ multiplex PCR, yet TCRdb's version contains in-frame clones alone and is incomplete. The DNA was the basis for D and trimming; V, J and clone size are from that table. The profile shows about 190,000 clones, approximately 84% of them singletons. The V gene lost 7 bases and the J gene lost 12 bases, with 16 bases spanning the gap. The CDR3 is 12 residues long. Germline V lookup: CDR1 MNHEY, CDR2 SVGAGI. The chain uses TRBV6-5 and TRBJ2-1; D not resolved. The clonotype originates from a woman aged 70-85 years with active or convalescent COVID-19. Sequencing input: peripheral blood. The CDR3 loop is CASTSRSSGQFF. Written as DNA, the CDR3 is TGTGCCAGCACCTCGAGGTCCTCGGGGCAGTTCTTC.